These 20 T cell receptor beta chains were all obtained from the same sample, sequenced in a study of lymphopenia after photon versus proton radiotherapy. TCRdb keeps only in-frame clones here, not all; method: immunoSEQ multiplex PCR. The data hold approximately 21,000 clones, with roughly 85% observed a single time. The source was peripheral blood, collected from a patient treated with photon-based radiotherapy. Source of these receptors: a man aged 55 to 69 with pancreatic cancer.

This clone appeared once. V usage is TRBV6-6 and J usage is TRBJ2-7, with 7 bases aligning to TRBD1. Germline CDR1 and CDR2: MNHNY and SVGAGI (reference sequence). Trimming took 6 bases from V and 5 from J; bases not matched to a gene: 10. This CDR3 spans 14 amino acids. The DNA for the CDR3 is TGTGCCAGCAGACATGACAGGGAGAATAACGAGCAGTACTTC. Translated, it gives CASRHDRENNEQYF.

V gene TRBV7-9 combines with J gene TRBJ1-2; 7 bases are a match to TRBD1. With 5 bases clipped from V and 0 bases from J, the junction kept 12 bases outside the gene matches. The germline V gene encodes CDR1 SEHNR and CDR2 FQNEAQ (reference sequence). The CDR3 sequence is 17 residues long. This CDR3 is CASSPPPPGTANYGYTF. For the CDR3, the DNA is TGTGCCAGCAGCCCCCCCCCTCCCGGGACAGCTAACTATGGCTACACCTTC.

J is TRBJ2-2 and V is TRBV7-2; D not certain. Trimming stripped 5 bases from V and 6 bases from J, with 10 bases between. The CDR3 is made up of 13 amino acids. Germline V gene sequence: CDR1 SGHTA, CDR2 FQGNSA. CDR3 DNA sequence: TGTGCCAGCAGCATTAGCTTGGCCGGGGAGCTGTTTTTT. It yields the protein CASSISLAGELFF.

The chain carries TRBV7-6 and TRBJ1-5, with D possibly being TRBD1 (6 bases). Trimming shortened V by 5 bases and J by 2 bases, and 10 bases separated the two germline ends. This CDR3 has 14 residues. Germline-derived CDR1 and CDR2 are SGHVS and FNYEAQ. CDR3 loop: CASSPNRGNQPQHF. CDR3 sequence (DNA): TGTGCCAGCAGCCCAAACAGGGGCAATCAGCCCCAGCATTTT. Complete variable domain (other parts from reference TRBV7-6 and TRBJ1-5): GAGVSQSPRYKVTKRGQDVALRCDPISGHVSLYWYRQALGQGPEFLTYFNYEAQQDKSGLPNDRFSAERPEGSISTLTIQRTEQRDSAMYRCASSPNRGNQPQHFGDGTRLSIL.

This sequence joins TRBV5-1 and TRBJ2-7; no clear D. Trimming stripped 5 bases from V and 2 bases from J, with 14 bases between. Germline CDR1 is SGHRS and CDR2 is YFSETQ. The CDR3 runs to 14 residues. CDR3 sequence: CASRGSGFAYEQYF. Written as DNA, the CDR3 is TGCGCCAGCAGGGGATCGGGTTTTGCCTACGAGCAGTACTTC.

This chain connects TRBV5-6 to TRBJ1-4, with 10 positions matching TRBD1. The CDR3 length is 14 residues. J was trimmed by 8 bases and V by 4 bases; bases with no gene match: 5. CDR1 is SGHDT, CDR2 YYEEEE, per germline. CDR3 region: CASSPGTGVEKLFF. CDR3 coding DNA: TGTGCCAGCAGCCCCGGGACAGGGGTGGAAAAACTGTTTTTT.

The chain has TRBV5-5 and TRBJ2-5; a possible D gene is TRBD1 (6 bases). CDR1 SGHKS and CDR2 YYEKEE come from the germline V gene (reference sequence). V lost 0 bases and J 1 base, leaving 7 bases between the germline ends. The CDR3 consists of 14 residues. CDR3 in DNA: TGTGCCAGCAGCTTGGCACAGGGCCAAGAGACCCAGTACTTC. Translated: CASSLAQGQETQYF.

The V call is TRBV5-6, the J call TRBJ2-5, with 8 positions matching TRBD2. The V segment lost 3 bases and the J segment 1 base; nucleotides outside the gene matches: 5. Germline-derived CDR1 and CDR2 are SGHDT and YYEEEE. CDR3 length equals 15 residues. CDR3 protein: CASSSTSVSQETQYF. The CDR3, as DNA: TGTGCCAGCAGCTCGACTAGCGTATCCCAAGAGACCCAGTACTTC.

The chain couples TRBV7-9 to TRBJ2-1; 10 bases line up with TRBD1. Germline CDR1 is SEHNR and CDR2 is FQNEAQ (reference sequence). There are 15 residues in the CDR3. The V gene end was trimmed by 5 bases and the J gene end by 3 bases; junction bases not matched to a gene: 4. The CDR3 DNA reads TGTGCCAGCAGCACCAGGGACAGGGGCTACAATGAGCAGTTCTTC. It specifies CASSTRDRGYNEQFF.

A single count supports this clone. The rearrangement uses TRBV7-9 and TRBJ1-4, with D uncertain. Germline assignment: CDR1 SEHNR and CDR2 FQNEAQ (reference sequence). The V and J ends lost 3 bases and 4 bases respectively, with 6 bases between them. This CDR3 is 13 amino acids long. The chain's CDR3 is CASSLTSNEKLFF. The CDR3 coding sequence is TGTGCCAGCAGCTTGACAAGTAATGAAAAACTGTTTTTT.

The CDR3 region has the DNA TGTGCCAGCAGCCCCCGTGGTGAGGGGACAGGAGGGCATTCACCCCTCCACTTT. Residues: CASSPRGEGTGGHSPLHF. The chain employs TRBV21-1 and TRBJ1-6; whether TRBD1, the table's D call, matches the DNA was not checked. TRBV21-1 is marked as a pseudogene. The length of the CDR3 is 18 residues.

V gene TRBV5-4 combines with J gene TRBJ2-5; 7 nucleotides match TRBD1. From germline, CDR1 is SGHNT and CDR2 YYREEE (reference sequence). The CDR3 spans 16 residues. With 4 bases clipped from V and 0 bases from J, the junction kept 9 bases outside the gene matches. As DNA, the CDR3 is TGTGCCAGCAGCCCTCAGACAGGGAAGTACCAAGAGACCCAGTACTTC. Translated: CASSPQTGKYQETQYF.

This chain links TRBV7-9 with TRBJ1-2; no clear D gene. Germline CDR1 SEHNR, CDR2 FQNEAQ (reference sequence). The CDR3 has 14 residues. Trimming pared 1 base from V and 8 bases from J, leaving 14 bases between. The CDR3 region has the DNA TGTGCCAGCAGCTTAGAGGTGGCCTCCGGGGGCTACACCTTC. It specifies CASSLEVASGGYTF.

The CDR3 here is CASRRSSSYEQYF. The CDR3 nucleotides are TGTGCCAGCAGACGGTCTAGCTCCTACGAGCAGTACTTC. The chain is built from TRBV27 and TRBJ2-7; unclear D gene. CDR1 is MNHEY, CDR2 SMNVEV, per germline (reference sequence). V was pared by 6 bases and J by 0 bases, with 9 bases between. The length of the CDR3 is 13 residues.

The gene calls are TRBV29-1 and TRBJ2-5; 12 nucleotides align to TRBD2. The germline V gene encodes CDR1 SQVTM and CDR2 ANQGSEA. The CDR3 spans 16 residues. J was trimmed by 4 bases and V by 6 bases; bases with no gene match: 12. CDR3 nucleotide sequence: TGCAGCGTCCGCCGGCTAGCGGGGGGGCTGGGAGAGACCCAGTACTTC. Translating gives CSVRRLAGGLGETQYF.

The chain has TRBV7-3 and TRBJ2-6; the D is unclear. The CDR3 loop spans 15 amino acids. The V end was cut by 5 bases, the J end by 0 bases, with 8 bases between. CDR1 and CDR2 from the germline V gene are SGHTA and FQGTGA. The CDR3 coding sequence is TGTGCCAGCAGCCCTACGAGCTCTGGGGCCAACGTCCTGACTTTC. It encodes CASSPTSSGANVLTF.

Here the CDR3 reads CASSLWTGVPYEQYF. The CDR3 DNA is TGTGCCAGCAGCCTGTGGACAGGGGTCCCCTACGAGCAGTACTTC. The chain employs TRBV14 and TRBJ2-7, with 9 bases matching TRBD1. The V gene's germline CDR1 is SGHDN and CDR2 FVKESK. With 4 bases clipped from V and 2 bases from J, the junction kept 6 bases outside the gene matches. This CDR3 contains 15 residues. The full variable domain, with the rest looked up from reference TRBV14 and TRBJ2-7, is EAGVTQFPSHSVIEKGQTVTLRCDPISGHDNLYWYRRVMGKEIKFLLHFVKESKQDESGMPNNRFLAERTGGTYSTLKVQPAELEDSGVYFCASSLWTGVPYEQYFGPGTRLTVT.

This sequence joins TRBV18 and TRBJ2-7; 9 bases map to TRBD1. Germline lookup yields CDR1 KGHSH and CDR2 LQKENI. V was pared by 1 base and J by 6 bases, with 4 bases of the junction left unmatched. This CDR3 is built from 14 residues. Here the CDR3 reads CASSPQRTGVEQYF. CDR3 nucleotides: TGTGCCAGCTCACCACAGCGGACAGGGGTCGAGCAGTACTTC.

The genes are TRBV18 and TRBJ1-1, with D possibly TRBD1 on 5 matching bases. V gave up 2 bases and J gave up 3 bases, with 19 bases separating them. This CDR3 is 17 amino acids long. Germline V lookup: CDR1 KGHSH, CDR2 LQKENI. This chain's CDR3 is CASSPTTIRGEDTEAFF. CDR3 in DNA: TGTGCCAGCTCACCAACCACTATAAGGGGAGAGGACACTGAAGCTTTCTTT.

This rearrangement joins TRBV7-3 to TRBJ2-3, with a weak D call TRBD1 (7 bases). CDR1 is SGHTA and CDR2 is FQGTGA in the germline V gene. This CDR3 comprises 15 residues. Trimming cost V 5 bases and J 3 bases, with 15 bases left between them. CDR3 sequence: CASSVQGGRTDTQYF. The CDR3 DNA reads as TGTGCCAGCAGCGTTCAGGGGGGCCGAACAGATACGCAGTATTTT.